These 31 T cell receptor beta chains share one sample of origin, sequenced in a study of T cells in Graves' hyperthyroidism and ophthalmopathy. Amplified TCR beta CDR3 regions came from RNA transcripts. Researchers ran a first-round RT-PCR on the TCR CDR3 using the HTBI primer set. TCRdb ran MiXCR on the multiplex PCR reads and lists one entry per CDR3 protein. This table has hundreds of thousands of distinct CDR3 sequences, about 14% appearing once. Sequenced material: blood. The receptors stem from a man in his late teens or twenties with Graves' ophthalmopathy.

This clonotype was observed a single time. This may arise from a read error, as a much more abundant clone is one base away. The rearrangement joins TRBV6-2 or TRBV6-3 to TRBJ1-1, with D maybe TRBD1 (5 bases). The CDR3 runs 14 residues. In germline, CDR1 is MNHEY, CDR2 SVGEGT. The V and J ends lost 8 bases and 3 bases respectively, with 16 bases between them. CDR3 nucleotide sequence: TGTGCCAGCCTGATAAGGGGAGGAGACACTGAAGCTTTCTTT. Translating it yields CASLIRGGDTEAFF.

The chain carries TRBV28 and TRBJ2-2; tentative D call: TRBD2 (6 bases). Germline CDR1 MDHEN, CDR2 SYDVKM. V gave up 5 bases and J gave up 6 bases, with 13 bases separating them. There are 14 residues in the CDR3. The CDR3 here is CASSPAGGSGELFF. Written as DNA, the CDR3 is TGTGCCAGCAGTCCCGCTGGAGGGTCCGGGGAGCTGTTTTTT.

This clonotype was counted many times. This chain uses TRBV4-2 with TRBJ2-5; possible D gene TRBD2, 6 bases. The germline CDR1 and CDR2 sequences are LGHNA and YNFKEQ. Trimming shortened V by 1 base and J by 3 bases, and 15 bases separated the two germline ends. The CDR3 loop spans 16 amino acids. CDR3 sequence reads: CASSQGGGNWKETQYF. As DNA, the CDR3 is TGTGCCAGCAGCCAAGGCGGCGGGAATTGGAAAGAGACCCAGTACTTC.

This clonotype was observed a handful of times. The chain uses TRBV4-2 and TRBJ2-1; D gene unclear. The CDR3 runs to 15 residues. V lost 0 bases to trimming and J lost 8 bases, with 14 bases between them. Looked up from germline, CDR1 is LGHNA and CDR2 is YNFKEQ. This CDR3 is CASSQDFRPADEQFF. The CDR3 region has the DNA TGTGCCAGCAGCCAAGATTTTCGTCCTGCGGATGAGCAGTTCTTC.

For this clonotype: A much larger clone differs from this one at a single base, so this may be a read error. The rearrangement uses TRBV4-1 and TRBJ1-5; a weak D match, TRBD1 (5 bases). Germline CDR1 and CDR2: MGHRA and YSYEKL. This CDR3 has 16 amino acids. The chain's CDR3 is CASSQDPRESNQPLHF. The CDR3 DNA is TGCGCCAGCAGCCAAGATCCCAGGGAGTCAAATCAGCCCCTGCATTTT.

V is TRBV6-1 and J is TRBJ2-5; D ambiguous. Trimming stripped 6 bases from V and 5 bases from J, with 16 bases between. The germline V gene encodes CDR1 MNHNS and CDR2 SASEGT. This CDR3 comprises 14 residues. CDR3 region: CASSRGPTWETQYF. The DNA of the CDR3 is TGTGCCAGCAGCCGAGGACCGACCTGGGAGACCCAGTACTTC.

This clonotype was seen a few times. This chain uses TRBV6-1 with TRBJ2-3, with D possibly TRBD1 on 6 matching bases. Germline loops: CDR1 MNHNS, CDR2 SASEGT. This CDR3 contains 15 residues. The V end lost 5 bases, the J end lost 2 bases, and 14 bases lay between the germline ends. The CDR3 bases are TGTGCCAGCAGTCCTCCAGGGGACCTCACAGATACGCAGTATTTT. The encoded protein is CASSPPGDLTDTQYF.

The chain couples TRBV6-5 to TRBJ2-1, with a possible D match to TRBD1 (6 bases). The DNA end is more similar to TRBJ2-7, so the J call may be wrong. The length of the CDR3 is 16 residues. CDR1 is MNHEY and CDR2 is SVGAGI in the germline V gene. The CDR3 here is CASSSLRDNSYNEQYF. The CDR3 region has the DNA TGTGCCAGCAGTTCCCTAAGGGACAACTCCTACAATGAGCAGTACTTC.

In this sample, this clonotype turned up many times. The J gene is TRBJ2-1, the V gene TRBV9; possible D gene TRBD1, 7 bases. The V and J ends lost 0 bases and 4 bases respectively, with 14 bases between them. This CDR3 is built from 16 residues. Germline V gives CDR1 SGDLS, CDR2 YYNGEE. The CDR3 sequence is CASSVVLRGAYNEQFF. The CDR3 DNA is TGTGCCAGCAGCGTAGTCCTCAGGGGGGCTTACAATGAGCAGTTCTTC.

The rearrangement uses TRBV9 and TRBJ1-6; D is unclear. The CDR3 contains 13 residues. V dropped 4 bases and J dropped 13 bases, with 15 bases sitting between them. CDR1 and CDR2 from the germline V gene are SGDLS and YYNGEE. CDR3 sequence: CASSLDATSPLHF. The CDR3 region has the DNA TGTGCCAGCAGCCTAGACGCCACATCGCCCCTCCACTTT. Complete variable domain (other parts from reference TRBV9 and TRBJ1-6): DSGVTQTPKHLITATGQRVTLRCSPRSGDLSVYWYQQSLDQGLQFLIQYYNGEERAKGNILERFSAQQFPDLHSELNLSSLELGDSALYFCASSLDATSPLHFGNGTRLTVT.

This clonotype showed up just a few times. This chain joins TRBV20-1 and TRBJ1-4; weak D call: TRBD1 (6 bases). Trimming took off 5 bases at V and 4 bases at J, with 14 bases between the two ends. CDR1 DFQATT and CDR2 SNEGSKA come from the germline V gene (reference sequence). CDR3 length equals 14 residues. CDR3 bases: TGCAGTGCTCTCCGGGGGCGGGGTAATGAAAAACTGTTTTTT. Its protein product is CSALRGRGNEKLFF.

This clonotype was detected ten times or more. The V gene is TRBV20-1, the J gene TRBJ2-7, with 11 bases identical to TRBD1. Germline CDR1 and CDR2: DFQATT and SNEGSKA (reference sequence). This CDR3 has 13 amino acids. The V gene end was trimmed by 6 bases and the J gene end by 4 bases; junction bases not matched to a gene: 5. The CDR3 region has the DNA TGCAGTGCAACCCGGGACAGGGGGTACGAGCAGTACTTC. As protein: CSATRDRGYEQYF.

This clonotype showed up many times. The CDR3 DNA reads as TGTGCCAGCAGTTTATGGCTAGCGGGAGGGCTTGAGCAGTTCTTC. Its translation is CASSLWLAGGLEQFF. The V gene is TRBV27, the J gene TRBJ2-1; TRBD2 matches at 12 bases. The germline V gene encodes CDR1 MNHEY and CDR2 SMNVEV (reference sequence). This CDR3 region has 15 residues. Germline trimming cut 1 base from V and 9 bases from J; bases unmatched to any gene: 4.

Many counts were recorded for this clonotype. The gene calls are TRBV20-1 and TRBJ1-1; possible D gene TRBD1, 6 bases. This CDR3 spans 14 amino acids. The V end lost 6 bases, the J end lost 0 bases, and 14 bases lay between the germline ends. Germline V gene data show CDR1 as DFQATT and CDR2 as SNEGSKA (reference sequence). This CDR3 reads CSANNQGMNTEAFF. CDR3 bases: TGCAGTGCAAACAACCAGGGGATGAACACTGAAGCTTTCTTT.

This clonotype was observed at least ten times. The chain carries TRBV12-3 or TRBV12-4 and TRBJ2-1; no reliable D call. Deletions cut 5 bases from V and 6 bases from J, with 8 bases between. The CDR3 loop spans 12 amino acids. CDR3 coding DNA: TGTGCCAGCAGTGCGCCCTTCAATGAGCAGTTCTTC. Its protein is CASSAPFNEQFF.

Concerning this clonotype: Given a much more abundant clone one base away, this may be a read error. The CDR3 is CGSSLGPKITGGEQYF. The CDR3 coding sequence is TGTGGCAGCAGCTTAGGGCCGAAAATCACAGGGGGCGAGCAGTACTTC. The chain is built from TRBV13 and TRBJ2-7; 8 nucleotides agree with TRBD1. Germline V lookup: CDR1 PRHDT, CDR2 FYEKMQ (reference sequence). This CDR3 is built from 16 residues.

This clonotype has at least ten counts. The chain recombines TRBV25-1 with TRBJ1-1, with 7 bases aligning to TRBD1. The CDR3 covers 14 residues. J was trimmed by 6 bases and V by 3 bases; bases with no gene match: 7. Germline loops: CDR1 MGHDK, CDR2 SYGVNS. This chain's CDR3 is CASSDDREVAEAFF. CDR3 nucleotides: TGTGCCAGCAGTGACGACAGGGAGGTAGCTGAAGCTTTCTTT.

The chain joins TRBV11-2 to TRBJ2-7; D tentatively fits TRBD1 or TRBD2 (5 bases each). CDR3 length equals 15 residues. Trimming left V 5 bases short and J 3 bases short, with 17 bases between. Germline V CDR1 and CDR2: SGHAT, FQNNGV. Here the CDR3 reads CASSLGVGVLYEQYF. DNA for the CDR3: TGTGCCAGCAGCCTCGGGGTGGGGGTCCTCTACGAGCAGTACTTC.

This clonotype occurred many times. The chain is built from TRBV7-9 and TRBJ2-3; no firm D call. The CDR3 covers 12 residues. V shed 1 base and J shed 5 bases, with 4 bases lying between them. Germline values: CDR1 SEHNR, CDR2 FQNEAQ (reference sequence). For the CDR3, the DNA is TGTGCCAGCAGCTTAGTGGAAGATACGCAGTATTTT. It specifies CASSLVEDTQYF.

This clonotype has at least ten counts. The rearrangement links TRBV20-1 to TRBJ2-7; 7 positions agree with TRBD2. Per the germline V gene, CDR1 is DFQATT and CDR2 is SNEGSKA (reference sequence). The CDR3 length is 14 residues. The V segment lost 5 bases and the J segment 4 bases; nucleotides outside the gene matches: 11. The CDR3 region is CSASPGLIAYEQYF. DNA for the CDR3: TGCAGTGCTTCCCCGGGACTAATCGCGTACGAGCAGTACTTC.

This chain joins TRBV4-1 and TRBJ2-3; D is ambiguous. The CDR3 is 14 residues long. The V end lost 8 bases, the J end lost 4 bases, and 16 bases lay between the germline ends. Germline CDR1 MGHRA, CDR2 YSYEKL. CDR3 amino acids: CASASVGIADTQYF. Written as DNA, the CDR3 is TGCGCCAGCGCTTCGGTAGGGATAGCAGATACGCAGTATTTT.

This clonotype has a count of ten or more. The J gene is TRBJ2-7, the V gene TRBV12-3 or TRBV12-4; D uncertain. This CDR3 contains 12 residues. V was shortened by 3 bases and J by 0 bases, with 3 bases between the two germline ends. CDR3 DNA: TGTGCCAGCAGTTTTTACTCCTACGAGCAGTACTTC. Translated: CASSFYSYEQYF.

Note on this clonotype: Compared with germline, one end of the junction differs, possibly owing to a read error. This sequence joins TRBV15 and TRBJ1-1; no reliable D call. Germline V gene sequence: CDR1 LNHNV, CDR2 YYDKDF (reference sequence). The CDR3 is 13 amino acids. Here the CDR3 reads CATSRESRTEAFF. CDR3 sequence (DNA): TGTGCCACCAGCCGAGAGAGTCGCACTGAAGCTTTCTTT.

V usage is TRBV12-3 or TRBV12-4 and J usage is TRBJ2-7; no clear D gene. V was shortened by 4 bases and J by 3 bases, with 13 bases between the two germline ends. The CDR3 spans 14 residues. The CDR3 reads CASSSPGPYYEQYF. CDR3 sequence (DNA): TGTGCCAGCAGTTCCCCGGGTCCATACTACGAGCAGTACTTC.

A remark on this clonotype: A much larger clone is a single base away; this may be a read error. The gene calls are TRBV15 and TRBJ1-1; D is ambiguous. The CDR3 has 13 residues. Germline CDR1 is LNHNV and CDR2 is YYDKDF (reference sequence). CDR3 protein: CATSRDMNAEAFF. CDR3 DNA: TGTGCCACCAGCAGAGATATGAACGCTGAAGCTTTCTTT.

This clonotype was seen only a few times. The chain links TRBV7-9 to TRBJ2-7; D not resolved. Germline V gene sequence: CDR1 SEHNR, CDR2 FQNEAQ (reference sequence). The CDR3 is made up of 14 amino acids. Trimming stripped 4 bases from V and 0 bases from J, with 10 bases between. The CDR3 spells CASSYPPNSYEQYF. The CDR3 DNA follows: TGTGCCAGCAGCTATCCCCCGAACTCCTACGAGCAGTACTTC.

The table lists this clonotype with many counts. CDR3: CASSLGPHEQYF. CDR3 bases: TGTGCCAGCAGTCTCGGACCGCACGAGCAGTACTTC. This chain connects TRBV12-3 or TRBV12-4 to TRBJ2-7; D unclear. This CDR3 contains 12 residues. V gave up 5 bases and J gave up 5 bases, with 10 bases separating them.

This clonotype was detected a few times. One junction end does not reproduce the germline sequence, and a read error may be involved. The chain couples TRBV11-2 to TRBJ1-6; 9 positions match TRBD1. Germline V lookup: CDR1 SGHAT, CDR2 FQNNGV. This CDR3 spans 14 amino acids. CDR3 nucleotide sequence: TGTGGCAGCAGCTTACAGGGGGCGAATTCACCCCTCCACTTT. Protein: CGSSLQGANSPLHF.

The chain joins TRBV29-1 to TRBJ2-5; D may correspond to TRBD1 or TRBD2 (6 bases each). Trimming left V 7 bases short and J 5 bases short, with 20 bases between. Germline CDR1 reads SQVTM; CDR2 reads ANQGSEA. There are 14 residues in the CDR3. CDR3 amino acids: CSGGGAGAGETQYF. The CDR3, as DNA: TGCAGCGGCGGCGGGGCAGGGGCCGGGGAGACCCAGTACTTC.

With respect to this clonotype: This sequence may be a read error, since a much larger clone differs from it by one base. The chain links TRBV5-1 to TRBJ1-1; tentative D call: TRBD1 (6 bases). The CDR3 loop spans 15 amino acids. Germline values: CDR1 SGHRS, CDR2 YFSETQ. This chain's CDR3 is CASGLGWTDFTEAFF. DNA of the CDR3: TGCGCCAGCGGCTTGGGTTGGACAGACTTCACTGAAGCTTTCTTT.

This clonotype was found once. At one end the junction does not follow the germline gene, possibly because of a read error. The chain is built from TRBV10-1 and TRBJ2-3, with D possibly TRBD2 on 5 matching bases. The CDR3 has 14 amino acids. Germline V gives CDR1 WNHNN, CDR2 SYGVQD (reference sequence). The CDR3: CASSGTSPHRYAVF. CDR3 nucleotides: TGCGCCAGCAGTGGGACTTCCCCGCACAGATACGCAGTATTT.